This record looks at one TCR beta chain sequence and its context. Its antigen is currently unknown. One entry per CDR3 protein results from TCRdb running MiXCR on the 5' RACE reads. Of approximately 430,000 distinct CDR3 sequences listed, about a quarter were seen once; the top ten hold around 13%. This specimen belongs to a study of T-cell memory formation after mild COVID-19. This CDR3 spans 13 amino acids. With 7 bases clipped from V and 2 bases from J, the junction kept 5 bases outside the gene matches. Germline loops: CDR1 SQVTM, CDR2 ANQGSEA. Study results and limitations: Pre-infection memory already had some responding clones, implying cross-reactive memory joined.

The receptor was isolated from an adult woman who had mild COVID-19 (a few samples of this study predate the infection). Cell type and time point are not known. V is TRBV29-1 and J is TRBJ2-1; 7 bases fit TRBD1. The sequenced sample consisted of PBMCs or a T cell subset sorted from them (not recorded which). CDR3 sequence: CSADGQAYNEQFF. In DNA, the CDR3 is TGCAGCGCAGATGGACAGGCCTACAATGAGCAGTTCTTC.